This is a list of T cell receptor beta chains from one sample in a study of blood T cells in healthy people across ages. Via MiXCR, TCRdb re-called the 5' RACE reads, giving one row per CDR3 protein. The table records under 950,000 distinct CDR3 sequences, 22% of them present only once. Sequences were obtained from blood. These TCRs come from a man between 65 and 79 years old in good health. The CDR3 runs from the conserved cysteine through the conserved F or W. D genes are given only for firm matches. Clone size is stated in some rows and not others, as once, few, many or a class when expanded.

j_call clone_size v_call d_call cdr3_aa cdr3_nt
TRBJ2-4 few TRBV20-1 TRBD2 CSARDLTGTSGRNIQYF TGCAGTGCTAGAGATTTAACAGGGACTAGCGGGAGAAACATTCAGTACTTC
TRBJ1-2 few TRBV28 NA CASSAPSGYTF TGTGCCAGCAGTGCTCCCTCCGGCTACACCTTC
TRBJ2-3 few TRBV2 NA CASSEMRGIAGDTQYF TGTGCCAGCAGTGAAATGAGGGGAATCGCGGGAGATACGCAGTATTTT
TRBJ1-2 few TRBV29-1 TRBD1 CSIQGGTAYGYTF TGCAGCATCCAAGGGGGGACAGCTTATGGCTACACCTTC
TRBJ2-7 NA TRBV28 NA CASTTLNEQYF TGTGCCAGCACCACTTTGAACGAGCAGTACTTC
TRBJ1-2 few TRBV21-1 NA CASSKGFSRGYTF TGTGCCAGCAGCAAGGGATTCTCTAGGGGCTACACCTTC
TRBJ2-7 few TRBV20-1 TRBD2 CSAASGGHYEQYF TGCAGTGCGGCTAGCGGGGGGCACTACGAGCAGTACTTC
TRBJ2-3 few TRBV12-3/TRBV12-4 TRBD1 CASRRQGADTQYF TGTGCCAGCCGGAGACAGGGCGCAGATACGCAGTATTTT
TRBJ1-1 NA TRBV5-1 NA CASSPDFANTEAFF TGCGCCAGCAGCCCGGATTTTGCGAACACTGAAGCTTTCTTT
TRBJ2-2 few TRBV7-7 NA CASSLRARGTGELFF TGTGCCAGCAGCCTCAGGGCCAGGGGCACCGGGGAGCTGTTTTTT
TRBJ2-2 NA TRBV3-1 NA CASSQPGGATPGELFF TGTGCCAGCAGCCAACCCGGTGGCGCGACCCCCGGGGAGCTGTTTTTT
TRBJ1-4 NA TRBV28 NA CASRPQGGPEKLFF TGTGCCAGCAGACCGCAAGGAGGCCCTGAAAAACTGTTTTTT
TRBJ1-2 NA TRBV12-3/TRBV12-4 TRBD1 CASSYLAGTGPKVYGYTF TGTGCCAGCAGTTACTTGGCCGGGACAGGGCCCAAAGTCTATGGCTACACCTTC
TRBJ2-5 many TRBV6-2/TRBV6-3 NA CASSYSRSQETQYF TGTGCCAGCAGTTACTCTCGATCACAAGAGACCCAGTACTTC
TRBJ2-3 NA TRBV12-3/TRBV12-4 NA CASIRLSTQYF TGTGCCAGCATCAGACTATCCACGCAGTATTTT
TRBJ2-7 NA TRBV7-9 NA CASTLPSRNEQYF TGTGCCAGCACCCTCCCGAGCAGGAATGAGCAGTACTTC
TRBJ2-1 few TRBV14 NA CASSQQVNEQFF TGTGCCAGCAGCCAACAGGTCAATGAGCAGTTCTTC
TRBJ1-5 few TRBV7-2 NA CASTLAGLSNQPQHF TGTGCCAGCACCCTGGCGGGGCTAAGCAATCAGCCCCAGCATTTT
TRBJ1-4 many TRBV4-2 NA CASSQDLGSTNEKLFF TGTGCCAGCAGCCAAGATCTGGGATCAACTAATGAAAAACTGTTTTTT
TRBJ2-2 NA TRBV5-1 NA CASETTDSNTGELFF TGCGCCAGCGAAACGACAGACTCGAACACCGGGGAGCTGTTTTTT
TRBJ2-3 few TRBV5-1 NA CASSDQGNTQYF TGCGCCAGCAGCGACCAGGGAAATACGCAGTATTTT
TRBJ2-2 NA TRBV4-2 NA CASSQERGAGGELFF TGTGCCAGCAGCCAAGAACGGGGGGCCGGCGGGGAGCTGTTTTTT
TRBJ1-1 NA TRBV5-1 TRBD1 CASSFMTGEVVGTEAFF TGCGCCAGCAGCTTCATGACAGGGGAGGTAGTGGGCACTGAAGCTTTCTTT
TRBJ1-2 NA TRBV19 TRBD1 CASSPMTGSGYTF TGTGCCAGTAGTCCGATGACAGGGTCTGGCTACACCTTC
TRBJ2-1 NA TRBV6-5 TRBD2 CASRVAGSYDEQFF TGTGCCAGCAGGGTAGCGGGATCCTACGATGAGCAGTTCTTC
TRBJ1-5 NA TRBV2 TRBD1 CASSTQGGRQPQHF TGTGCCAGCAGTACCCAGGGGGGTCGGCAGCCCCAGCATTTT
TRBJ1-2 many TRBV7-9 NA CASSLDNYGYTF TGTGCCAGCAGCTTAGACAACTATGGCTACACCTTC
TRBJ2-2 many TRBV5-1 TRBD1 CASRPGQGYTGELFF TGCGCCAGCAGGCCGGGACAGGGATATACCGGGGAGCTGTTTTTT
TRBJ1-6 few TRBV12-3/TRBV12-4 NA CASSLGGANNSPLRF TGTGCCAGCAGTTTAGGGGGGGCGAATAATTCACCCCTCCGCTTT
TRBJ2-7 few TRBV24-1 TRBD1 CATSDPTTGPYEQYF TGTGCCACCAGTGATCCTACGACAGGGCCCTACGAGCAGTACTTC
TRBJ2-1 few TRBV18 TRBD1 CASSSMGQGASNEQFF TGTGCCAGCTCATCCATGGGACAGGGGGCGAGCAATGAGCAGTTCTTC
TRBJ2-1 few TRBV7-8 NA CASSLAGQRASYNEQFF TGTGCCAGCAGCTTAGCGGGCCAGCGGGCCTCCTACAATGAGCAGTTCTTC
TRBJ2-2 NA TRBV10-3 TRBD2 CAISEPGLAGSTGELFF TGTGCCATCAGTGAGCCGGGACTAGCGGGAAGTACCGGGGAGCTGTTTTTT
TRBJ2-1 many TRBV24-1 NA CATGGRYNEQFF TGTGCCACCGGGGGACGCTACAATGAGCAGTTCTTC
TRBJ1-4 NA TRBV5-1 NA CASRPGQNNEKLFF TGCGCCAGCAGACCTGGACAGAACAATGAAAAACTGTTTTTT
TRBJ1-4 NA TRBV20-1 NA CSAHLATNEKLFF TGCAGTGCCCACCTTGCAACTAATGAAAAACTGTTTTTT
TRBJ2-1 NA TRBV28 TRBD1 CASSLSQGAYNEQFF TGTGCCAGCAGTTTATCTCAGGGGGCTTACAATGAGCAGTTCTTC
TRBJ2-2 NA TRBV5-6 TRBD2 CASSSGLAGALGGEMFF TGTGCCAGCAGCTCGGGACTAGCGGGGGCCCTCGGCGGGGAGATGTTTTTT
TRBJ2-7 NA TRBV5-6 NA CASSALQGVYEQYF TGTGCCAGCAGCGCCCTCCAGGGTGTCTACGAGCAGTACTTC
TRBJ2-3 many TRBV20-1 NA CSARWGTDTQYF TGCAGTGCTCGGTGGGGCACAGATACGCAGTATTTT
TRBJ1-1 many TRBV7-9 NA CASSRDQGYTEAFF TGTGCCAGCAGCCGGGACCAGGGGTACACTGAAGCTTTCTTT
TRBJ2-1 many TRBV20-1 TRBD2 CSASGNFGLAGLRVHNEQFF TGCAGTGCTAGCGGTAATTTTGGACTAGCGGGCCTCAGAGTGCATAATGAGCAGTTCTTC
TRBJ1-6 NA TRBV6-5 TRBD1 CASSYSTRGLSPLHF TGTGCCAGCAGTTACTCGACAAGGGGGCTTTCACCCCTCCACTTT
TRBJ1-2 NA TRBV18 NA CASSPVVGGYTF TGTGCCAGCTCACCTGTCGTCGGTGGCTACACCTTC